The present T cell receptor beta chain was sequenced within a study of tumor-infiltrating lymphocytes in localized non-small cell lung cancer (dated by TCRdb to the early 2020s). For the study in its entirety: The cohort included patients whose samples were collected after neoadjuvant chemotherapy, as well as both smokers and never-smokers and several histologies. In total, the ICON cohort was made up of some 160 surgical patients who had localized non-small cell lung cancer and whose tumors were resected. A total of fewer than 65 patients were included in the paired tumor versus uninvolved lung comparison of immunoSEQ T-cell fraction. Resected tumor tissue and uninvolved lung tissue described as non-adjacent to the tumor were contributed by each patient, with both tissues obtained from the same patient. Flow cytometry, multiplex immunofluorescence, RNA-seq, exome sequencing and proteomics were applied to the same patients as TCR sequencing, which was one of several integrated assays. Study-level results and caveats: Consistent with immunofluorescence CD3 counts, TCRbeta sequencing supported greater T cell infiltration in tumors than in uninvolved lung tissue. Recurrence-free survival showed no association with tumor T-cell fraction from TCR sequencing (p = 0.61). Assay coverage differed among patients according to how much tissue was available, so only a subset of the cohort had TCR sequencing. Different pieces of the same tissue were used for different assays, so technical variation could not be separated from intratumor heterogeneity. The TCR-derived T-cell fraction showed no difference between the flow cytometry-defined immunotypes IM1 (good prognosis) and IM2 (poor prognosis).

The CDR3 has 16 amino acids, counting the end cysteine and phenylalanine. CDR3 DNA is the only sequence kept; it has 48 bases, read in frame from the first base. CDR1 and CDR2, looked up from the germline V gene, are LGHNT and FRNRAP. Between the V and J ends, shortened by 0 bases and 4 bases respectively, the junction contains 16 bases. TCR sequencing with the immunoSEQ assay provided the T-cell fraction in tumor and uninvolved lung tissue. In the authors' own workflow: To analyze survival, patients were divided into a high T-cell fraction group (upper tertile) and a low T-cell fraction group (lower two tertiles), and the two groups were compared using a log-rank test. Paired tumor versus uninvolved lung differences in T-cell fraction were tested with a signed-rank test. Drawn from immuneACCESS, this table holds only the in-frame rearrangements with V and J called that TCRdb kept. Clones are partly lost; checked studies trace under half to an unresolved V gene and leave the rest unexplained. The V and J calls and clone size were taken over from that table, and D and trimming were inferred from the DNA. The sample table shows 14,000 or so clones, and 75% are seen once. About 4% of the sample belongs to the ten largest clones.

Notes on this clone: Which antigen it targets is not known. No per-base quality is available; no much larger clone lies one base away.

The first patient joined ICON in the first half of 2016, and enrollment wrapped up when the last patient was enrolled in late 2018. From a subcohort of 60 to 90 patients, fresh tumor and matched uninvolved tissue were collected for in-depth immune analyses, including TCR sequencing. TCR sequencing was performed on DNA isolated from bulk tissue, without cell sorting. The chain is assembled from TRBV12-5 and TRBJ2-7; the D gene is possibly TRBD2, with 7 bases matching. The source material was lung tumor tissue. This receptor was obtained from a human donor with non-small cell lung cancer. The CDR3 has the sequence CASGLVAGGRRYEQYF. The base sequence is TGTGCTAGTGGTTTGGTCGCCGGGGGGCGGCGATACGAGCAGTACTTC.